This T cell receptor (beta chain) was retrieved from a study of cytotoxic CD8 clonotypes in ibrutinib-treated CLL. The V gene end was trimmed by 3 bases and the J gene end by 9 bases; junction bases not matched to a gene: 9. Germline V CDR1 and CDR2: LNHDA, SQIVND (reference sequence). The CDR3 contains 16 residues. Repertoires were generated with immunoSEQ multiplex PCR, while TCRdb's copy carries only in-frame clones and drops some. The repertoire consists of tens of thousands of clones, with approximately 50% occurring once and the leading ten covering around a third. This TCR derives from a human donor with chronic lymphocytic leukemia. The V gene is TRBV19, the J gene TRBJ2-5, with 14 bases identical to TRBD2. The starting material was PBMCs, obtained after 12 months of ibrutinib treatment. CDR3 protein: CASSIRGTSGSGAQYF. Written as DNA, the CDR3 is TGTGCCAGTAGTATTAGGGGGACTAGCGGGAGCGGGGCCCAGTACTTC.